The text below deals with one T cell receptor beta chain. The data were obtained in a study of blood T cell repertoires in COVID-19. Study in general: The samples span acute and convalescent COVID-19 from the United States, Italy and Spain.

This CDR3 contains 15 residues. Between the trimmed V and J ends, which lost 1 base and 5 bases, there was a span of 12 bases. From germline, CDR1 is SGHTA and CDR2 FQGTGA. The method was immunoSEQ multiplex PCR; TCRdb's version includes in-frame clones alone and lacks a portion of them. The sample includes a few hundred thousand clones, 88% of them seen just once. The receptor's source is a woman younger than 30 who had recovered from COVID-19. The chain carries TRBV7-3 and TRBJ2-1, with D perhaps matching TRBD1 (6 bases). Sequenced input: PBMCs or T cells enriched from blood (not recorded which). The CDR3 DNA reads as TGTGCCAGCAGCTTAAAGAGGGGGTACCACAATGAGCAGTTCTTC. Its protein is CASSLKRGYHNEQFF.